This entry features one T cell receptor (beta chain) sequence. These data originate in a study of CD8 T cells in Susac syndrome. Study summary: Each patient with Susac syndrome, at the time of blood draw, was therapy-naive, on corticosteroids, or on intravenous immunoglobulin alone.

The RNA, about 0.5 to 1 ug, was put through reverse transcription using random hexamers. TCRdb passed the immunoSEQ multiplex PCR reads through MiXCR, listing each CDR3 protein once. Counted here are 95,000 to 150,000 distinct CDR3 sequences, 85% to 95% occurring once; the ten biggest clones make up 0.25% to 0.3%. The specimen sequenced was CD8+ T cells from PBMCs. This TCR was sampled from a human donor with Susac syndrome.

CDR3 protein: CAWSVDSKNIQYF. The CDR3 nucleotides read TGTGCCTGGAGTGTAGACAGCAAAAACATTCAGTACTTC. The rearrangement uses TRBV30 and TRBJ2-4; D possibly corresponds to TRBD1 (5 bases). Germline V gene sequence: CDR1 GTSNPN, CDR2 SVGIG (reference sequence). V was pared by 0 bases and J by 3 bases, with 6 bases between. The CDR3 contains 13 residues.